This TCR beta chain was identified in a study of neurological immune-mediated disorders. General study findings and limits: HTLV-1-associated myelopathy had the most TCR clonal expansion, and multiple sclerosis had the least, less than healthy controls. None of the CDR3 amino acid sequences found in expanded clones was shared across subjects. This suggests that the TCR-beta repertoires were private in all groups.

In regard to this clonotype: No antigen is known for it.

Synthesis of cDNA used 5'RACE (with 10-nucleotide random UMIs). One entry per CDR3 protein results from TCRdb running MiXCR on the 5' RACE reads. This sample has under 50,000 distinct CDR3 sequences, with around 13% found just once. Time point: longitudinal time-point 2. The clonotype was recovered from a male donor with HTLV-1-associated myelopathy (HAM/TSP). Sequencing was done on a sample of PBMCs.

The CDR3 nucleotides are TGTGCCAGCAGATCCGGGACCAGCGCGTCCGATGGCTACACCTTC. Protein product: CASRSGTSASDGYTF. The rearrangement joins TRBV28 to TRBJ1-2; TRBD1 might be the D (5 bases). Per the germline V gene, CDR1 is MDHEN and CDR2 is SYDVKM. The V and J ends lost 6 bases and 6 bases respectively, with 20 bases between them. The CDR3 runs 15 residues.